This entry concerns a single TCR beta chain. Generated by immunoSEQ multiplex PCR, the TCRdb table keeps only in-frame clones and is missing some. The table lists hundreds of thousands of clones, around two thirds of them singletons. Trimming removed 6 bases at V and 5 bases at J, with 14 bases between. This CDR3 is built from 14 residues. Germline lookup yields CDR1 SGHVS and CDR2 FNYEAQ. The data were obtained in a study of shared clonotypes between healthy human individuals. The chain recombines TRBV7-6 with TRBJ2-1; D might be TRBD2 (5 bases). Sequencing was carried out using memory CD4+ T cells sorted from blood. This sample's subset: CD45RA-negative fraction. The origin of this receptor is a woman aged 25-40 years in good health. Written as DNA, the CDR3 is TGTGCCAGCAGTTCTATAGCGAGGGACAATGAGCAGTTCTTC. It encodes CASSSIARDNEQFF.